The present TCR beta chain was sequenced within a study of blood T cells in healthy people across ages. Whole-study findings and limits: TCR beta diversity per million T cells fell roughly linearly with age.

Then a second PCR, running roughly 7 to 11 cycles, was carried out with a sample-barcoded 5' primer and a J-beta primer mix. TCRdb re-analysed the 5' RACE reads in MiXCR, keeping a single row per CDR3 protein. The data contain over 600,000 distinct CDR3 sequences, roughly three fifths of them singletons. The sample holds a few counts of this clonotype. The target antigen is unknown. Germline V CDR1 and CDR2: SGHDN, FVKESK. The CDR3 extends over 14 amino acids. The V gene lost 4 bases and the J gene lost 4 bases, with 14 bases spanning the gap. V gene TRBV14 combines with J gene TRBJ2-7; D is unresolved. The sample comprised blood. The sequence derives from a man aged 35-49 years in good health. CDR3 bases: TGTGCCAGCAGCCCGCCTTACGCGGAGTACGAGCAGTACTTC. As protein: CASSPPYAEYEQYF.